These 14 T cell receptor beta chains came from one sample sequenced in a study of blood T cell repertoires in COVID-19. The repertoire was sequenced with immunoSEQ multiplex PCR; TCRdb's copy has only in-frame clones and lacks some. The sample holds roughly 140,000 clones, less than 85% seen once. Sequenced input: peripheral blood. The source is a woman aged 80 or over in a cohort sampled during active or convalescent COVID-19.

The rearrangement joins TRBV10-3 to TRBJ2-1; D may be TRBD1 (6 bases). V dropped 3 bases and J dropped 4 bases, with 10 bases sitting between them. The CDR3 loop spans 14 amino acids. Germline V gene sequence: CDR1 ENHRY, CDR2 SYGVKD. CDR3 sequence (DNA): TGTGCCATCAGTGAAACGGACAGTTACAATGAGCAGTTCTTC. It is translated as CAISETDSYNEQFF.

This sequence joins TRBV7-9 and TRBJ2-5; D gene unclear. The V gene's germline CDR1 is SEHNR and CDR2 FQNEAQ (reference sequence). V dropped 1 base and J dropped 3 bases, with 9 bases sitting between them. The CDR3 has 14 amino acids. CDR3: CASSLDARKETQYF. CDR3 sequence (DNA): TGTGCCAGCAGCTTAGATGCGAGAAAAGAGACCCAGTACTTC.

This rearrangement joins TRBV28 to TRBJ2-1, with D hard to call. Germline CDR1 reads MDHEN; CDR2 reads SYDVKM. The CDR3 loop spans 14 amino acids. V was trimmed by 5 bases and J by 15 bases, leaving 23 bases between them. The CDR3 is CASSPPVGAHRAFF. As DNA, the CDR3 is TGTGCCAGCAGTCCCCCGGTGGGCGCCCACCGAGCGTTCTTC.

This clone was observed once. The CDR3 region is CASSRFAGTNYGYTF. In DNA form, the CDR3 reads TGCGCCAGCAGCCGATTCGCCGGGACTAACTATGGCTACACCTTC. J is TRBJ1-2 and V is TRBV4-3; D not resolved. This CDR3 is built from 15 residues. Germline assignment: CDR1 LGHNA and CDR2 YSLEER. V was clipped by 4 bases and J by 0 bases, with 12 bases between them.

V and J are TRBV18 and TRBJ2-5; weak D call: TRBD1 (5 bases). This CDR3 has 15 amino acids. The V gene's germline CDR1 is KGHSH and CDR2 LQKENI. Trimming shortened V by 1 base and J by 2 bases, and 11 bases separated the two germline ends. The CDR3: CASSPRLGDQETQYF. CDR3 DNA sequence: TGTGCCAGCTCACCACGGTTAGGGGATCAAGAGACCCAGTACTTC.

J is TRBJ1-1 and V is TRBV14, with TRBD1 matching over 9 bases. The CDR3 is 14 residues long. The J segment lost 9 bases and the V segment lost 6 bases, leaving 11 bases of the junction unmatched. Per the germline V gene, CDR1 is SGHDN and CDR2 is FVKESK. CDR3 bases: TGTGCCAGCAGTCGAGCTACAGGGGGCTCTCAAGCTTTCTTT. Protein product: CASSRATGGSQAFF.

The chain joins TRBV19 to TRBJ1-4; no clear D gene. Germline assignment: CDR1 LNHDA and CDR2 SQIVND (reference sequence). The CDR3 is 21 residues long. V was pared by 4 bases and J by 4 bases, with 31 bases between. CDR3 loop: CASSTWVGYPRREAFNEKLFF. CDR3 nucleotide sequence: TGTGCCAGTAGTACCTGGGTCGGTTACCCACGGCGGGAGGCCTTTAATGAAAAACTGTTTTTT.

The chain couples TRBV5-1 to TRBJ1-4; the D is unclear. V lost 4 bases, J lost 3 bases, and 10 bases lay in between. The CDR3 extends over 14 amino acids. CDR1 is SGHRS, CDR2 YFSETQ, per germline. CDR3 in DNA: TGCGCCAGCAGCCTTTATCCCTCTAATGAAAAACTGTTTTTT. Translated: CASSLYPSNEKLFF.

The J gene is TRBJ1-1, the V gene TRBV5-1; the match to TRBD1 covers 7 bases. The CDR3 sequence is 16 residues long. V shed 2 bases and J 2 bases; nucleotides not matched to a gene: 9. CDR1 and CDR2 from the germline V gene are SGHRS and YFSETQ. The CDR3 DNA reads TGCGCCAGCAGCTTACGGGACAGCCGACTAAACACTGAAGCTTTCTTT. Its protein product is CASSLRDSRLNTEAFF.

The genes are TRBV7-8 and TRBJ1-2, with D maybe TRBD1 (5 bases). V dropped 2 bases and J dropped 5 bases, with 12 bases sitting between them. Germline V CDR1 and CDR2: SGHVS, FQNEAQ. This CDR3 comprises 14 residues. CDR3 DNA: TGTGCCAGCAGCTTAAATCAGGGCTCTTATGGCTACACCTTC. Amino acid sequence: CASSLNQGSYGYTF.

The chain joins TRBV6-6 to TRBJ1-1; weak D call: TRBD1 (6 bases). The V gene lost 0 bases and the J gene lost 3 bases, with 8 bases spanning the gap. Per the germline V gene, CDR1 is MNHNY and CDR2 is SVGAGI (reference sequence). The CDR3 has 14 amino acids. The CDR3 protein is CASSYSGGYTEAFF. The CDR3 coding sequence is TGTGCCAGCAGTTACTCAGGGGGTTACACTGAAGCTTTCTTT.

The CDR3 sequence: CASSYSGGRRANYGYTF. The DNA of the CDR3 is TGTGCCAGCAGTTACTCGGGGGGACGGAGAGCTAACTATGGCTACACCTTC. The chain is built from TRBV6-2 or TRBV6-3 and TRBJ1-2; perhaps TRBD1 as D (5 bases). Per the germline V gene, CDR1 is MNHEY and CDR2 is SVGEGT. The length of the CDR3 is 17 residues. Trimming shortened V by 0 bases and J by 0 bases, and 14 bases separated the two germline ends.

The CDR3 here is CASSSYSGGRTDTQYF. CDR3 nucleotides: TGTGCCAGCTCATCCTACAGCGGGGGCCGCACAGATACGCAGTATTTT. The genes are TRBV18 and TRBJ2-3, with 8 bases lining up with TRBD2. The CDR3 consists of 16 residues. Looked up from germline, CDR1 is KGHSH and CDR2 is LQKENI. The V segment lost 5 bases and the J segment 1 base; nucleotides outside the gene matches: 8.

This chain links TRBV19 with TRBJ2-2, with a weak D call TRBD1 (6 bases). The CDR3 loop spans 14 amino acids. The germline CDR1 and CDR2 sequences are LNHDA and SQIVND (reference sequence). Trimming left V 4 bases short and J 5 bases short, with 11 bases between. CDR3 bases: TGTGCCAGTAGTACGGCTACAGGGACCGGGGAGCTGTTTTTT. Translated: CASSTATGTGELFF.